These 22 T cell receptor beta chains were all obtained from the same sample, sequenced in a study of control samples from healthy donors and cancer patients. Generated by immunoSEQ multiplex PCR, the TCRdb table keeps only in-frame clones and is missing some. The sample contains 61,000 or so clones, 90% of which appear only once. The sequencing input was PBMCs. These receptor sequences come from a man in his sixties with colorectal cancer.

A word on this clone: The junction differs from germline at one of its ends, possibly a read error. The chain employs TRBV29-1 and TRBJ2-7, with a possible D match to TRBD1 (5 bases). The V gene's germline CDR1 is SQVTM and CDR2 ANQGSEA. CDR3 length: 12 residues. The CDR3 nucleotides are TGCAGCGTTAAAGACAGCTCCTACGAGCAGTACTTC. This gives the protein CSVKDSSYEQYF.

The rearrangement joins TRBV7-9 to TRBJ2-7; D possibly corresponds to TRBD1 (5 bases). CDR3 length: 13 residues. Germline V CDR1 and CDR2: SEHNR, FQNEAQ (reference sequence). V was pared by 6 bases and J by 0 bases, with 9 bases between. CDR3 region: CASRGASSYEQYF. The CDR3 DNA sequence: TGTGCCAGCAGAGGGGCCTCCTCCTACGAGCAGTACTTC.

In this sample, this clone turned up once. The rearrangement links TRBV14 to TRBJ2-1; D remains ambiguous. CDR3 length: 14 residues. Germline CDR1 SGHDN, CDR2 FVKESK. Between the trimmed V and J ends, which lost 0 bases and 6 bases, there was a span of 9 bases. CDR3 DNA: TGTGCCAGCAGCCAAGATCACCACGGCAATGAGCAGTTCTTC. It codes for CASSQDHHGNEQFF.

V is TRBV28 and J is TRBJ1-5; perhaps TRBD1 as D (6 bases). Looked up from germline, CDR1 is MDHEN and CDR2 is SYDVKM. There are 14 residues in the CDR3. Trimming removed 6 bases from V and 7 bases from J, with 16 bases in between. This CDR3 is CASSSRGARQPQHF. Written as DNA, the CDR3 is TGTGCCAGCAGCTCTAGGGGGGCCAGACAGCCCCAGCATTTT.

The chain recombines TRBV2 with TRBJ2-7; 9 nucleotides match TRBD1. This CDR3 contains 14 residues. V trimming: 7 bases; J trimming: 0 bases; junction bases outside the gene matches: 4. Per the germline V gene, CDR1 is SNHLY and CDR2 is FYNNEI. Here the CDR3 DNA reads TGTGCCAGCATGGGGACAGGGTCCTCCTACGAGCAGTACTTC. It yields the protein CASMGTGSSYEQYF.

The J gene is TRBJ2-7, the V gene TRBV3-1 (or the pseudogene TRBV3-2); 11 bases fit TRBD2. CDR3 size: 15 residues. The V gene end was trimmed by 7 bases and the J gene end by 6 bases; junction bases not matched to a gene: 11. Germline V gene data show CDR1 as LGHDT and CDR2 as YNNKEL (reference sequence). This CDR3 is CASNPSGGLGSEQYF. For the CDR3, the DNA is TGTGCCAGCAACCCTAGCGGGGGGCTGGGCTCCGAGCAGTACTTC.

The V and J genes are TRBV5-1 and TRBJ1-1, with a possible D match to TRBD1 (6 bases). CDR1 and CDR2 from the germline V gene are SGHRS and YFSETQ. The CDR3 is 16 amino acids. V lost 3 bases, J lost 1 base, and 16 bases lay in between. CDR3 sequence: CASSSTPGTPNTEAFF. CDR3 coding DNA: TGCGCCAGCAGCTCAACCCCCGGGACACCGAACACTGAAGCTTTCTTT. Full variable domain (missing parts from reference TRBV5-1 and TRBJ1-1): KAGVTQTPRYLIKTRGQQVTLSCSPISGHRSVSWYQQTPGQGLQFLFEYFSETQRNKGNFPGRFSGRQFSNSRSEMNVSTLELGDSALYLCASSSTPGTPNTEAFFGQGTRLTVV.

The rearrangement uses TRBV18 and TRBJ1-5; tentative D call: TRBD1 (6 bases). CDR3 size: 17 residues. The V gene lost 1 base and the J gene lost 1 base, with 14 bases spanning the gap. Looked up from germline, CDR1 is KGHSH and CDR2 is LQKENI. CDR3 region: CASSPLPSTGSNQPQHF. The CDR3 DNA follows: TGTGCCAGCTCACCACTCCCCTCAACAGGGAGCAATCAGCCCCAGCATTTT.

V is TRBV12-3 or TRBV12-4 and J is TRBJ1-3, with a possible D match to TRBD1 (5 bases). V shed 5 bases and J shed 1 base, with 6 bases lying between them. There are 13 residues in the CDR3. CDR3: CASSRTSGNTIYF. DNA for the CDR3: TGTGCCAGCAGTCGGACATCTGGAAACACCATATATTTT.

CDR3 in amino acids: CASSFAQPRGNEKLFF. As DNA, the CDR3 is TGTGCCAGCAGCTTCGCCCAACCAAGGGGAAATGAAAAACTGTTTTTT. The V and J genes are TRBV7-2 and TRBJ1-4, with D possibly TRBD1 on 5 matching bases. The CDR3 extends over 16 amino acids. The germline V gene encodes CDR1 SGHTA and CDR2 FQGNSA. Trimming removed 3 bases from V and 5 bases from J, with 16 bases in between.

The V gene is TRBV7-6, the J gene TRBJ2-1; TRBD1 matches 8 bases. CDR1 is SGHVS, CDR2 FNYEAQ, per germline. The CDR3 is 16 amino acids. V shed 5 bases, J shed 3 bases, and the junction held 9 bases outside the gene matches. The CDR3 spells CASSRTTGTGYNEQFF. CDR3 DNA sequence: TGTGCCAGCAGCCGGACTACGGGGACAGGCTACAATGAGCAGTTCTTC.

The chain carries TRBV19 and TRBJ2-2; 9 positions agree with TRBD1. Germline CDR1 reads LNHDA; CDR2 reads SQIVND (reference sequence). The J segment lost 3 bases and the V segment lost 9 bases, leaving 2 bases of the junction unmatched. The CDR3 runs to 13 residues. For the CDR3, the DNA is TGTGCCAGCTGGACAGGGGACACCGGGGAGCTGTTTTTT. Protein sequence: CASWTGDTGELFF.

The V gene is TRBV4-1, the J gene TRBJ2-5, with D uncertain. The CDR3 consists of 17 residues. Germline-derived CDR1 and CDR2 are MGHRA and YSYEKL. V was trimmed by 1 base and J by 1 base, leaving 16 bases between them. This CDR3 reads CASSQGSPRPSQETQYF. The CDR3 nucleotides read TGCGCCAGCAGCCAAGGTTCCCCGCGACCATCCCAAGAGACCCAGTACTTC.

This clone was seen more than once but under ten times. The chain uses TRBV11-2 and TRBJ1-2; maybe TRBD1 (6 bases). V was cut by 5 bases and J by 8 bases, with 21 bases left in between. The CDR3 extends over 15 amino acids. Germline V gives CDR1 SGHAT, CDR2 FQNNGV. The CDR3 protein is CASSPQGPPGEGYTF. The CDR3 DNA is TGTGCCAGCAGCCCCCAGGGGCCTCCGGGTGAGGGCTACACCTTC.

V and J are TRBV5-1 and TRBJ1-1; D possibly corresponds to TRBD1 (5 bases). The length of the CDR3 is 15 residues. V dropped 0 bases and J dropped 2 bases, with 11 bases sitting between them. CDR1 is SGHRS, CDR2 YFSETQ, per germline. The CDR3: CASSLGGTDNTEAFF. CDR3 in DNA: TGCGCCAGCAGCTTGGGCGGGACGGATAACACTGAAGCTTTCTTT.

The genes are TRBV19 and TRBJ2-3; a possible D gene is TRBD2 (7 bases). The germline gives CDR1 LNHDA, CDR2 SQIVND (reference sequence). Trimming stripped 6 bases from V and 5 bases from J, with 21 bases between. The CDR3 totals 16 residues. The CDR3 loop is CASSLGGRGPGDTQYF. CDR3 DNA sequence: TGTGCCAGTAGCCTAGGGGGGCGGGGGCCGGGAGATACGCAGTATTTT.

The genes are TRBV11-2 and TRBJ1-2, with D possibly being TRBD1 (6 bases). V was clipped by 6 bases and J by 0 bases, with 11 bases between them. Germline V gives CDR1 SGHAT, CDR2 FQNNGV. The CDR3 runs to 14 residues. The CDR3 here is CASRLQGANYGYTF. In nucleotides, the CDR3 is TGTGCCAGCAGATTACAGGGTGCTAACTATGGCTACACCTTC.

The chain is built from TRBV19 and TRBJ2-1, with 9 bases matching TRBD2. Germline CDR1 reads LNHDA; CDR2 reads SQIVND (reference sequence). CDR3 length: 20 amino acids. The trim removed 7 bases at V and 7 bases at J, leaving 26 bases unmatched. The CDR3 reads CASTARGRVSSGVSSNEQFF. The CDR3 region has the DNA TGTGCCAGTACCGCCCGAGGCAGGGTTTCTAGCGGGGTAAGCTCGAATGAGCAGTTCTTC.

The genes are TRBV9 and TRBJ1-5, with D maybe TRBD1 (6 bases). This CDR3 contains 13 residues. Germline CDR1 and CDR2: SGDLS and YYNGEE. V was shortened by 3 bases and J by 5 bases, with 9 bases between the two germline ends. CDR3 residues: CASSEDSYQPQHF. The CDR3 DNA follows: TGTGCCAGCAGCGAGGACAGTTATCAGCCCCAGCATTTT.

V and J are TRBV2 and TRBJ1-2, with no clear D. The V gene lost 4 bases and the J gene lost 5 bases, with 8 bases spanning the gap. The CDR3 extends over 12 amino acids. The germline gives CDR1 SNHLY, CDR2 FYNNEI. For the CDR3, the DNA is TGTGCCAGCAGTGGGTCTCTATATGGCTACACCTTC. It translates to CASSGSLYGYTF.

This clone was picked up a small number of times. J is TRBJ2-3 and V is TRBV11-3; 12 positions match TRBD2. This CDR3 contains 16 residues. Germline-derived CDR1 and CDR2 are SGHNT and YENEEA. V trimming: 3 bases; J trimming: 4 bases; junction bases outside the gene matches: 5. The CDR3 sequence is CASSLPSGGDADTQYF. The CDR3 DNA reads TGTGCCAGCAGCTTGCCTAGCGGGGGGGATGCAGATACGCAGTATTTT.

The chain carries TRBV3-1 (or the pseudogene TRBV3-2) and TRBJ2-7; no reliable D call. V lost 4 bases and J lost 3, with 7 bases in between. The CDR3 covers 12 residues. Germline CDR1 is LGHDT and CDR2 is YNNKEL (reference sequence). In DNA form, the CDR3 reads TGTGCCAGCAGCCCCCATGGCTACGAGCAGTACTTC. The encoded protein is CASSPHGYEQYF.